These 6 T cell receptor beta chains share one sample of origin, sequenced in a study of T cells after yellow fever vaccination. Each CDR3 protein gets one entry after TCRdb re-called the 5' RACE reads with MiXCR. The repertoire holds about 58,000 distinct CDR3 sequences, around 7% seen once, with 40% in the top ten. Sequenced here: CD8+ T cells sorted from PBMCs, sampled on the day of the first yellow fever vaccination. Receptors originate from a young man who received the YFV17D yellow fever vaccine.

The rearrangement links TRBV6-5 to TRBJ1-2; a weak D match, TRBD1 (5 bases). This CDR3 spans 16 amino acids. V was shortened by 6 bases and J by 0 bases, with 17 bases between the two germline ends. Germline lookup yields CDR1 MNHEY and CDR2 SVGAGI. DNA of the CDR3: TGTGCCAGCAGGACCTCAGGGCACATTTCTAACTATGGCTACACCTTC. It codes for CASRTSGHISNYGYTF.

This clonotype was seen a few times. The gene calls are TRBV6-1 and TRBJ2-2, with TRBD1 matching 8 bases. This CDR3 is built from 14 residues. Germline CDR1 is MNHNS and CDR2 is SASEGT. Losses at the gene ends were 6 bases for V and 6 bases for J; bases not matched to a gene: 6. CDR3 region: CASSLTGDAGELFF. CDR3 in DNA: TGTGCCAGCAGCCTGACAGGGGACGCCGGGGAGCTGTTTTTT.

Turning to this clonotype: With a much larger clone just one base away, this may be a read error. This sequence joins TRBV6-1 and TRBJ2-1; TRBD1 might be the D (5 bases). V lost 3 bases to trimming and J lost 7 bases, with 13 bases between them. Germline CDR1 and CDR2: MNHNS and SASEGT. CDR3 length: 14 amino acids. As DNA, the CDR3 is TGTGCCAGCAGTGAGGCGGTCAGGGATAATGAGCAGTTCTTC. It codes for CASSEAVRDNEQFF.

In this sample, this clonotype turned up many times. CDR3 protein: CSATSGRRGAGELFF. The CDR3 DNA sequence: TGCAGTGCTACCAGCGGCAGGAGGGGGGCCGGGGAGCTGTTTTTT. This rearrangement joins TRBV20-1 to TRBJ2-2, with D perhaps assigned TRBD1 or TRBD2 (6 bases each). CDR1 is DFQATT, CDR2 SNEGSKA, per germline (reference sequence). This CDR3 is 15 amino acids long. Between the trimmed V and J ends, which lost 4 bases and 6 bases, there was a span of 18 bases.

This clonotype has at least ten counts. The J gene is TRBJ2-7, the V gene TRBV4-1; D possibly uses TRBD1 or TRBD2 (6 bases each). The CDR3 is made up of 13 amino acids. CDR1 MGHRA and CDR2 YSYEKL come from the germline V gene. The V end was cut by 8 bases, the J end by 0 bases, with 11 bases between. The CDR3 protein is CASRGGHSYEQYF. CDR3 bases: TGCGCCAGCCGTGGGGGGCACTCCTACGAGCAGTACTTC.

This clonotype was observed many times. The gene calls are TRBV6-2 or TRBV6-3 and TRBJ2-7; tentatively, D is TRBD1 or TRBD2 (5 bases each). CDR1 MNHEY and CDR2 SVGEGT come from the germline V gene. The CDR3 has 15 residues. Trimming stripped 4 bases from V and 3 bases from J, with 16 bases between. In DNA, the CDR3 is TGTGCCAGCAGTTCCCCGAGGGACGGGGTCTACGAGCAGTACTTC. Its translation is CASSSPRDGVYEQYF.